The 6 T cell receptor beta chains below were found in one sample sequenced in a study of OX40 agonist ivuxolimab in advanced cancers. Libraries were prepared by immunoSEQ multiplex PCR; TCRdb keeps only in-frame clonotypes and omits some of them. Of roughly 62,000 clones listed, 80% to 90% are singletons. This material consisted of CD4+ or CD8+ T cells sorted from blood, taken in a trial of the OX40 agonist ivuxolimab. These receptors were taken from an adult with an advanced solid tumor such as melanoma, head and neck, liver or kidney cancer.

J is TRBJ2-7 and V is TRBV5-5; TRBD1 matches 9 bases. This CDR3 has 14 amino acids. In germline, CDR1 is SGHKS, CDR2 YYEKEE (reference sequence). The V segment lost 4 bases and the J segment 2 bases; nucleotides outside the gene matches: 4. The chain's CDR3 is CASSPRQGAYEQYF. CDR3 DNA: TGTGCCAGCAGCCCTAGACAGGGGGCCTACGAGCAGTACTTC.

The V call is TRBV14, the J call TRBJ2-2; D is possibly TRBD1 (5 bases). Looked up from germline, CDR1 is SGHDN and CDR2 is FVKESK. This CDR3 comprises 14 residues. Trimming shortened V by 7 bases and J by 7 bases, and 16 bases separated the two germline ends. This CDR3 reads CASKPGPLGGELFF. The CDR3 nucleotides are TGTGCCAGCAAACCAGGGCCTCTTGGCGGGGAGCTGTTTTTT. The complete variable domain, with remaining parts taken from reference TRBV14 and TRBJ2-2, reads EAGVTQFPSHSVIEKGQTVTLRCDPISGHDNLYWYRRVMGKEIKFLLHFVKESKQDESGMPNNRFLAERTGGTYSTLKVQPAELEDSGVYFCASKPGPLGGELFFGEGSRLTVL.

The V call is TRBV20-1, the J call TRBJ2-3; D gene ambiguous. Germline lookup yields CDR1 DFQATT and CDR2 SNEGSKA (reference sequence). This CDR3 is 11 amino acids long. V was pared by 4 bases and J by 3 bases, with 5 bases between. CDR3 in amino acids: CSATYTDTQYF. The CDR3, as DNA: TGCAGTGCTACCTATACAGATACGCAGTATTTT.

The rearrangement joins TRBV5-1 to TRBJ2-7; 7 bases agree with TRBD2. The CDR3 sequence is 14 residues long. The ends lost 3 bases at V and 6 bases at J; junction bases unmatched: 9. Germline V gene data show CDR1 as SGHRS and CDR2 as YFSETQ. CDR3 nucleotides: TGCGCCAGCAGCTGGGGAGGGCTCCCCTCCGAGCAGTACTTC. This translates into CASSWGGLPSEQYF.

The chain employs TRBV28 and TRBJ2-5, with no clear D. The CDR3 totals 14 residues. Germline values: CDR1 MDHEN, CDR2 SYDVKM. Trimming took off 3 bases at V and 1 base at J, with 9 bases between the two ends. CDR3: CASSFALVQETQYF. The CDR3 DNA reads TGTGCCAGCAGTTTTGCCCTCGTCCAAGAGACCCAGTACTTC.

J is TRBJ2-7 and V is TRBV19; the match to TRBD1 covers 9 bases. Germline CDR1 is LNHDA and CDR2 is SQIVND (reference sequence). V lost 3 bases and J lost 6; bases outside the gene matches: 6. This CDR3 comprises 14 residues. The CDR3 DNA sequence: TGTGCCAGTAGTATGGACAGGGGCCCCTCCGAGCAGTACTTC. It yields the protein CASSMDRGPSEQYF.